A selection of T cell receptor beta chains follows, all from one sample in a study of regulatory T cells in long-lasting Graves disease. Each CDR3 protein gets one entry after TCRdb re-called the multiplex PCR reads with MiXCR. This table has 580,000 or so distinct CDR3 sequences, about 16% appearing once. The same specimen was also included in a second study, on T cells in Graves' hyperthyroidism and ophthalmopathy.

Sequencing used peripheral blood mononuclear cells (PBMCs), obtained at new diagnosis, from a patient treated with antithyroid drugs. These receptors came from a man younger than 35 with Graves disease. CDR3s include the opening cysteine and the closing phenylalanine or tryptophan. The D gene is left open where the match is weak. Some rows mark clone size as missing; the rest say once, few, many or name a class of expanded clone.

-	TRBD2	16	TRBV19	TRBJ2-7	TGTGCCAGTAGTATAGGGGGTAGCGGGTCTTTGGACGAGCAGTACTTC	CASSIGGSGSLDEQYF
many	-	15	TRBV20-1	TRBJ2-1	TGCAGTGCTACAACGGGACCTGGAGGGTACAATGAGCAGTTCTTC	CSATTGPGGYNEQFF
-	-	11	TRBV6-1	TRBJ2-7	TGTGCCAGCGCAGGGACCTACGAGCAGTACTTC	CASAGTYEQYF
many	TRBD2	16	TRBV11-2	TRBJ2-5	TGTGCCAGCAGCTTAGTGAGCGGGGGCGAGAAAGAGACCCAGTACTTC	CASSLVSGGEKETQYF
many	-	14	TRBV2	TRBJ1-5	TGTGCCAGCAGTGAAGTTGGGGGCAATCAGCCCCAGCATTTT	CASSEVGGNQPQHF
many	-	18	TRBV7-9	TRBJ1-2	TGTGCCAGCAGCCGGGGAATTCGGACCGACACCTATAACTATGGCTACACCTTC	CASSRGIRTDTYNYGYTF
many	TRBD1	14	TRBV6-1	TRBJ1-1	TGTGCCAGCAACCAGGACAGGCTGAACACTGAAGCTTTCTTT	CASNQDRLNTEAFF
-	TRBD2	15	TRBV9	TRBJ2-7	TGTGCCAGCAGCGTATCCGGGAGGCCCGGGGACGAGCAGTACTTC	CASSVSGRPGDEQYF
many	-	15	TRBV5-1	TRBJ2-7	TGCGCCAGCAGCTTGGGGGGAGCGGGCACCTCCGAGCAGTACTTC	CASSLGGAGTSEQYF
many	-	15	TRBV11-2	TRBJ1-5	TGTGCCAGCAGCTTAGCGCAGTATAGCAATCAGCCCCAGCATTTT	CASSLAQYSNQPQHF
many	-	16	TRBV6-1	TRBJ2-3	TGTGCCAGCAGTGAAGTGGGGCCCCGGAACACAGATACGCAGTATTTT	CASSEVGPRNTDTQYF
many	-	10	TRBV20-1	TRBJ2-1	TGCAGTGTAGTCGGCAATGAGCAGTTCTTC	CSVVGNEQFF
many	TRBD2	15	TRBV20-1	TRBJ2-5	TGCAGTGCTAGACCCTTAGCGGGACAAACGGAGACCCAGTACTTC	CSARPLAGQTETQYF
once	-	12	TRBV7-9	TRBJ1-2	TGTGCCAGCAGCTTAGTGACGCTTGGCTACACCTTC	CASSLVTLGYTF
many	TRBD2	15	TRBV5-1	TRBJ2-7	TGCGCCAGCAGCTTTCAGCGGGGAAGCTCCTACGAGCAGTACTTC	CASSFQRGSSYEQYF
-	-	17	TRBV10-3	TRBJ1-5	TGTGCCATCAGTGAGAGAAATCAAGCGACGGGCAATCAGCCCCAGCATTTT	CAISERNQATGNQPQHF
few	-	13	TRBV6-2/TRBV6-3	TRBJ2-5	TGTGCCAGCAGTTACACGCAACAAGAGACCCAGTACTTC	CASSYTQQETQYF
few	-	16	TRBV7-9	TRBJ2-7	TGTGCCAGCAGCTCCGCGTGGGGCGATAGCTCCTACGAGCAGTACTTC	CASSSAWGDSSYEQYF
many	TRBD1	18	TRBV28	TRBJ1-6	TGTGCCAGCAGCTCCGGGACAGGGGGCTGGTCCTATAATTCACCCCTCCACTTT	CASSSGTGGWSYNSPLHF
few	TRBD2	16	TRBV7-3	TRBJ2-1	TGTGCCAGCAGATTAAGCGGGGGAAGCTCCTACAATGAGCAGTTCTTC	CASRLSGGSSYNEQFF
-	-	13	TRBV6-2/TRBV6-3	TRBJ2-7	TGTGCCAGCAGTTACTCGACTGGAAATGAGCAGTACTTC	CASSYSTGNEQYF
-	-	15	TRBV4-1	TRBJ2-5	TGCGCCAGCAGCCAAGTAGGACTACCACAAGAGACCCAGTACTTC	CASSQVGLPQETQYF
many	-	14	TRBV20-1	TRBJ2-1	TGCAGTGCTAGAGGTCGGGACTCCTACAATGAGCAGTTCTTC	CSARGRDSYNEQFF
-	TRBD1	16	TRBV19	TRBJ2-5	TGTGCCAGTAGTATGGCCCTGGGACAGGGCCAAGAGACCCAGTACTTC	CASSMALGQGQETQYF
-	-	14	TRBV25-1	TRBJ2-5	TGTGCCAGCAGTGACCCCCGTTCCGAGGAGACCCAGTACTTC	CASSDPRSEETQYF
once	-	16	TRBV11-2	TRBJ2-5	TGTGCCAGCAGTTACTCGCCGCTTTTGTTGGGCGGGACCCAGTACTTC	CASSYSPLLLGGTQYF
once	-	17	TRBV9	TRBJ1-2	TGTGCCAGCAGCGTAGCTGTGGAGGGAGGTCCTAACTATGGCTACACCTTC	CASSVAVEGGPNYGYTF
-	-	15	TRBV9	TRBJ1-3	TGTGCCAGCAGCGTAGAGATGAGAGACGGAAACACCATATATTTT	CASSVEMRDGNTIYF
few	-	12	TRBV3-1	TRBJ1-4	TGTGCCAGCAGCCGTGGAGGGAATAAACTGTTTTTT	CASSRGGNKLFF
many	-	15	TRBV12-3/TRBV12-4	TRBJ1-2	TGTGCCAGCAGAAAAACAGGGCCCCTTAGGAGCGGCTACACCTTC	CASRKTGPLRSGYTF
few	-	14	TRBV6-2/TRBV6-3	TRBJ1-3	TGTGCCAGCAGTGAAGGAGGGGCTGGAAACACCATATATTTT	CASSEGGAGNTIYF
many	-	13	TRBV27	TRBJ2-3	TGTGCCAGCAGTTTGCCGAGGGCGGATACGCAGTATTTT	CASSLPRADTQYF
-	TRBD1	18	TRBV27	TRBJ1-5	TGTGCCAGCAGTCCACAACTACAGGGGGCTTCATACCCCCAGCCCCAGCATTTT	CASSPQLQGASYPQPQHF
many	-	14	TRBV3-1	TRBJ1-5	TGTGCCAGCAGCCCCTCACACGGGGACCAGCCCCAGCATTTT	CASSPSHGDQPQHF
-	-	15	TRBV6-1	TRBJ2-1	TGTGCCAGCAGTGAACAGGGATCGTCGCGGAATGAGCAGTTCTTC	CASSEQGSSRNEQFF
-	-	16	TRBV10-3	TRBJ1-4	TGTGCCATCAGTGAGGGCCTCGGGGGGGGTAGCGAAAAACTGTTTTTT	CAISEGLGGGSEKLFF
-	-	12	TRBV27	TRBJ1-5	TGTGCCAGCAGTTTCCCCCATCAGCCCCAGCATTTT	CASSFPHQPQHF
many	TRBD2	15	TRBV12-3/TRBV12-4	TRBJ2-1	TGTGCCAGCAGTTATCGACTAGCGGGAGGGAATGAGCAGTTCTTC	CASSYRLAGGNEQFF
many	-	12	TRBV24-1	TRBJ1-2	TGTGCCACCAGTGACCCCCTCGGCGGCTACACCTTC	CATSDPLGGYTF
few	TRBD2	15	TRBV11-2	TRBJ2-7	TGTGCCAGCAGCTTATCCACTAGCGTATTCTACGAGCAGTACTTC	CASSLSTSVFYEQYF
-	-	13	TRBV7-3	TRBJ2-5	TGTGCCAGCAGTTCCGGGAATTCGGAGACCCAGTACTTC	CASSSGNSETQYF
-	TRBD1	14	TRBV3-1	TRBJ1-5	TGTGCCAGCAGCCAAACAGGGGGCCCTCAGCCCCAGCATTTT	CASSQTGGPQPQHF
few	-	14	TRBV7-9	TRBJ1-1	TGTGCCAGCAGCTTAGTTCAGGCCGCCACTGAAGCTTTCTTT	CASSLVQAATEAFF
many	TRBD2	14	TRBV18	TRBJ2-1	TGTGCCAGCTCACCGGAAGGGACTATTTATGAGCAGTTCTTC	CASSPEGTIYEQFF
few	-	15	TRBV4-2	TRBJ1-5	TGTGCCAGCAGCCAAAGCCAGCTTAGCAATCAGCCCCAGCATTTT	CASSQSQLSNQPQHF
-	-	16	TRBV5-1	TRBJ2-5	TGCGCCAGCAGCTTGGTTTCTGGCTTGAAAGTAGAGACCCAGTACTTC	CASSLVSGLKVETQYF
-	TRBD2	16	TRBV28	TRBJ2-1	TGTGCCAGCAACCGGCGGACTAGCGGGAGGGGGGGGGAGCAGTTCTTC	CASNRRTSGRGGEQFF
-	-	14	TRBV2	TRBJ1-4	TGTGCCAGCAGTGTGACGTCGGGACATGAAAAACTGTTTTTT	CASSVTSGHEKLFF
-	-	13	TRBV14	TRBJ2-7	TGTGCCAGCAGCCAAAGGGGCCCCTACGAGCAGTACTTC	CASSQRGPYEQYF
many	-	14	TRBV2	TRBJ1-2	TGTGCCAGCAGTGCGGGACAAGCGGGATATGGCTACACCTTC	CASSAGQAGYGYTF
many	-	13	TRBV5-1	TRBJ1-1	TGTGCCAGCAGTTTTGGGGGGGGCACTGAAGCTTTCTTT	CASSFGGGTEAFF
-	-	17	TRBV20-1	TRBJ2-6	TGCAGTGCTAGAGATAAGGCCTGGGGGTCTGGGGCCAACGTCCTGACTTTC	CSARDKAWGSGANVLTF
-	-	11	TRBV20-1	TRBJ1-2	TGCAGTGCTGCGGACAGCTATGGCTACACCTTC	CSAADSYGYTF
many	-	13	TRBV7-9	TRBJ2-1	TGTGCCACCCAGCTTCGGAGGGACCATGAGCAGTTCTTC	CATQLRRDHEQFF
many	-	16	TRBV19	TRBJ1-1	TGTGCCAGTAGGCCCCGGGGCAACCGGATGAACACTGAAGCTTTCTTT	CASRPRGNRMNTEAFF
many	TRBD1	16	TRBV7-3	TRBJ1-2	TGTGCCAGCAGCTTGGTTGGACAGGGGGCGGGCTATGGCTACACCTTC	CASSLVGQGAGYGYTF
few	-	16	TRBV7-2	TRBJ2-2	TGTGCCAGCAGCTTAGAGGTTGCGGAGAACACCGGGGAGCTGTTTTTT	CASSLEVAENTGELFF
-	-	15	TRBV3-1	TRBJ1-3	TGTGCCAGCAGCCAAGCGGGAGGCACTGGAAACACCATATATTTT	CASSQAGGTGNTIYF
many	-	13	TRBV30	TRBJ1-1	TGTGCCTGGACCCGACAGGCGAGAACTGAAGCTTTCTTT	CAWTRQARTEAFF
many	-	15	TRBV27	TRBJ2-1	TGTGCCAGCATCCGAAAGGGGACCAGCCAGGGTGAGCAGTTCTTC	CASIRKGTSQGEQFF